Following are 27 T cell receptor beta chains from one sample sequenced in a study of post-analysis software for immune sequencing data. Findings and limits, study-wide: Patients used about 5 TRBV segments, including TRBV5-6, TRBV5-1 and TRBV20-1, more often than controls.

TCR beta cDNA libraries included unique molecular identifiers. TCRdb reprocessed the PCR reads with MiXCR, giving one entry per CDR3 protein. The sample yields 750,000 to 950,000 distinct CDR3 sequences, about 53% seen once. These TCRs are of unknown antigen specificity. Sequenced sample: blood. These receptors came from a girl between 5 and 17 years old with multiple sclerosis.

The chain carries TRBV20-1 and TRBJ2-1; D possibly matches TRBD1 or TRBD2 (7 bases each). Germline V gene sequence: CDR1 DFQATT, CDR2 SNEGSKA (reference sequence). Trimming took 6 bases from V and 4 from J, leaving 13 bases between them. The CDR3 is made up of 13 amino acids. CDR3 sequence (DNA): TGCAGTGCCAGGGGGACTACTTACAATGAGCAGTTCTTC. Protein sequence: CSARGTTYNEQFF.

The CDR3 loop reads CASSQTRVLEQFF. The CDR3 DNA follows: TGTGCCAGCAGTCAAACTAGGGTCCTCGAGCAGTTCTTC. The chain uses TRBV12-3 or TRBV12-4 and TRBJ2-1, with D possibly TRBD2 on 5 matching bases. V gave up 5 bases and J gave up 10 bases, with 15 bases separating them. The CDR3 has 13 residues.

This clonotype was counted only a few times. This chain joins TRBV5-1 and TRBJ2-1, with D unresolved. CDR3 length: 14 residues. V was trimmed by 4 bases and J by 8 bases, leaving 16 bases between them. CDR1 and CDR2 (germline): SGHRS, YFSETQ. As DNA, the CDR3 is TGCGCCAGCAGCCCCGGTCAATCCCGGGATGAGCAGTTCTTC. Translation gives CASSPGQSRDEQFF. The whole variable domain, filled in from reference TRBV5-1 and TRBJ2-1, reads KAGVTQTPRYLIKTRGQQVTLSCSPISGHRSVSWYQQTPGQGLQFLFEYFSETQRNKGNFPGRFSGRQFSNSRSEMNVSTLELGDSALYLCASSPGQSRDEQFFGPGTRLTVL.

This clonotype has a handful of counts. The V gene is TRBV20-1, the J gene TRBJ2-5, with D perhaps matching TRBD1 or TRBD2 (6 bases each). Trimming left V 3 bases short and J 3 bases short, with 11 bases between. Germline CDR1 and CDR2: DFQATT and SNEGSKA (reference sequence). The CDR3 extends over 13 amino acids. CDR3 amino acids: CSARRGAKETQYF. CDR3 bases: TGCAGTGCTAGGAGGGGGGCAAAAGAGACCCAGTACTTC.

Points on this clonotype: A much larger clone differs by one base, so this may be a read error. As the CDR3 is not closed by the conserved phenylalanine or tryptophan, this likely results from a read error. V and J are TRBV29-1 and TRBJ2-1, with D maybe TRBD2 (6 bases). Trimming stripped 4 bases from V and 8 bases from J, with 12 bases between. Germline loops: CDR1 SQVTM, CDR2 ANQGSEA. CDR3 length: 12 residues. The CDR3 protein is CSVVTSSHEQFV. CDR3 nucleotide sequence: TGCAGCGTTGTAACTAGCTCCCATGAGCAGTTCGTC.

This clonotype was counted between two and nine times. This sequence joins TRBV29-1 and TRBJ2-3; 13 bases align to TRBD2. This CDR3 spans 17 amino acids. Germline trimming cut 1 base from V and 2 bases from J; bases unmatched to any gene: 6. Germline CDR1 reads SQVTM; CDR2 reads ANQGSEA. CDR3 residues: CSVEGPGTSGTTDTQYF. As DNA, the CDR3 is TGCAGCGTTGAAGGCCCCGGGACTAGCGGGACCACAGATACGCAGTATTTT.

This clonotype occurred a few times. The V call is TRBV4-2, the J call TRBJ2-1, with D maybe TRBD2 (6 bases). Germline loops: CDR1 LGHNA, CDR2 YNFKEQ. This CDR3 is built from 17 residues. V was clipped by 1 base and J by 1 base, with 14 bases between them. CDR3 in amino acids: CASSQVEGLASYNEQFF. The DNA for the CDR3 is TGTGCCAGCAGCCAAGTTGAGGGACTCGCTTCCTACAATGAGCAGTTCTTC.

This clonotype was counted a few times. The rearrangement joins TRBV6-1 to TRBJ2-7; 7 nucleotides agree with TRBD1. The J segment lost 8 bases and the V segment lost 5 bases, leaving 12 bases of the junction unmatched. The CDR3 runs 14 residues. Germline V CDR1 and CDR2: MNHNS, SASEGT. The CDR3 nucleotides are TGTGCCAGCAGTCCACAGGGGATAGGGTGGCAGCAGTACTTC. It is translated as CASSPQGIGWQQYF.

This clonotype was found a few times. This chain joins TRBV25-1 and TRBJ2-1; TRBD2 aligns across 8 bases. The V gene end was trimmed by 3 bases and the J gene end by 5 bases; junction bases not matched to a gene: 12. Per germline, CDR1 MGHDK and CDR2 SYGVNS. The CDR3 is 17 amino acids. The CDR3 protein is CASSDEGGGFPNNEQFF. Written as DNA, the CDR3 is TGTGCCAGCAGTGATGAGGGCGGGGGGTTCCCGAACAATGAGCAGTTCTTC.

The chain is built from TRBV12-3 or TRBV12-4 and TRBJ2-1; 9 nucleotides line up with TRBD2. Trimming cost V 6 bases and J 7 bases; bases outside gene matches: 13. The CDR3 runs 16 residues. CDR3 in amino acids: CASSSTRTSAMNEQFF. The DNA for the CDR3 is TGTGCCAGCAGCTCTACCCGGACTAGCGCCATGAATGAGCAGTTCTTC.

V and J are TRBV3-1 and TRBJ2-1, with 8 nucleotides matching TRBD2. The germline V gene has CDR1 LGHDT and CDR2 YNNKEL (reference sequence). This CDR3 has 15 amino acids. The J segment lost 6 bases and the V segment lost 2 bases, leaving 6 bases of the junction unmatched. CDR3 coding DNA: TGTGCCAGCAGCCAATTCGGGAGGGGTCGCAATGAGCAGTTCTTC. Amino acid sequence: CASSQFGRGRNEQFF.

The chain joins TRBV20-1 to TRBJ2-5; possible D gene TRBD1, 6 bases. V lost 3 bases and J 7 bases, leaving 30 bases between the germline ends. Germline values: CDR1 DFQATT, CDR2 SNEGSKA (reference sequence). CDR3 length: 18 amino acids. The DNA for the CDR3 is TGCAGTGCTAGGAGTGTGCTCCCGGGACACCCTTTAGCTGGGACCCAGTACTTC. Translating gives CSARSVLPGHPLAGTQYF.

The chain links TRBV5-1 to TRBJ2-6; D might be TRBD1 (6 bases). V lost 2 bases and J lost 0, with 18 bases in between. This CDR3 is built from 19 residues. CDR1 SGHRS and CDR2 YFSETQ come from the germline V gene. The CDR3 DNA is TGCGCCAGCAGCTTTCTTACCGGGACAACCCTCTCTGGGGCCAACGTCCTGACTTTC. As protein: CASSFLTGTTLSGANVLTF. Drawing the rest from reference TRBV5-1 and TRBJ2-6, the complete variable domain is KAGVTQTPRYLIKTRGQQVTLSCSPISGHRSVSWYQQTPGQGLQFLFEYFSETQRNKGNFPGRFSGRQFSNSRSEMNVSTLELGDSALYLCASSFLTGTTLSGANVLTFGAGSRLTVL.

V and J are TRBV6-5 and TRBJ2-7; weak D call: TRBD1 (6 bases). Trimming took 7 bases from V and 1 from J, leaving 11 bases between them. The CDR3 length is 13 residues. Germline V lookup: CDR1 MNHEY, CDR2 SVGAGI. The chain's CDR3 is CASTYGQSYEQYF. The CDR3 nucleotides are TGTGCCAGCACCTACGGACAGTCCTACGAGCAGTACTTC.

This clonotype was counted between two and nine times. V usage is TRBV5-1 and J usage is TRBJ1-2; the D gene is possibly TRBD1 (5 bases). Germline CDR1 SGHRS, CDR2 YFSETQ. The CDR3 is 14 amino acids. The germline V and J ends were trimmed by 0 bases and 3 bases, with 9 bases remaining between them. CDR3 sequence: CASSLVGRYYGYTF. In DNA form, the CDR3 reads TGCGCCAGCAGCTTGGTGGGGCGATACTATGGCTACACCTTC.

The chain employs TRBV29-1 and TRBJ1-1; D unresolved. The V end was cut by 5 bases, the J end by 1 base, with 8 bases between. Germline CDR1 SQVTM, CDR2 ANQGSEA. The CDR3 contains 12 residues. CDR3 coding DNA: TGCAGCGTTAAAGGTTGGAACACTGAAGCTTTCTTT. It yields the protein CSVKGWNTEAFF.

This chain links TRBV18 with TRBJ1-1; 7 nucleotides agree with TRBD1. Germline loops: CDR1 KGHSH, CDR2 LQKENI. J was trimmed by 2 bases and V by 1 base; bases with no gene match: 4. This CDR3 is built from 15 residues. CDR3 loop: CASSPQYRGNTEAFF. The CDR3 DNA reads TGTGCCAGCTCACCACAGTACAGGGGAAACACTGAAGCTTTCTTT.

The chain carries TRBV12-3 or TRBV12-4 and TRBJ2-1; no firm D call. This CDR3 spans 12 amino acids. V was cut by 2 bases and J by 8 bases, with 7 bases left in between. This CDR3 reads CASSLNSDEQFF. The DNA for the CDR3 is TGTGCCAGCAGTTTAAATTCCGATGAGCAGTTCTTC.

The J gene is TRBJ1-2, the V gene TRBV29-1; no firm D call. V was shortened by 0 bases and J by 4 bases, with 15 bases between the two germline ends. Germline CDR1 reads SQVTM; CDR2 reads ANQGSEA. This CDR3 contains 15 residues. The CDR3 protein is CSVEDPVSKSYGYTF. In nucleotides, the CDR3 is TGCAGCGTTGAAGATCCGGTATCGAAATCCTATGGCTACACCTTC.

This clonotype appeared once. The chain links TRBV5-1 to TRBJ2-1; 8 nucleotides align to TRBD2. CDR3 length: 16 amino acids. V dropped 4 bases and J dropped 2; count of bases not matched to a gene: 8. In germline, CDR1 is SGHRS, CDR2 YFSETQ. The CDR3 nucleotides read TGCGCCAGCAGCGAGTCTAGCGGGTCCGCCTACAATGAGCAGTTCTTC. This translates into CASSESSGSAYNEQFF.

V and J are TRBV14 and TRBJ2-1; no clear D gene. Germline CDR1 SGHDN, CDR2 FVKESK. CDR3 length: 14 amino acids. V lost 0 bases and J 3 bases, leaving 6 bases between the germline ends. CDR3 coding DNA: TGTGCCAGCAGCCAAGACGCGGTCTACAATGAGCAGTTCTTC. The encoded protein is CASSQDAVYNEQFF.

This clonotype was picked up one time. CDR3 sequence (DNA): TGCAGTGCTCGGACGGAAGGGGGCTACACCTTC. This translates into CSARTEGGYTF. The chain carries TRBV20-1 and TRBJ1-2; D unresolved. Germline-derived CDR1 and CDR2 are DFQATT and SNEGSKA (reference sequence). This CDR3 is built from 11 residues. Deletions cut 5 bases from V and 8 bases from J, with 12 bases between.

Concerning this clonotype itself: The junction departs from germline at one end; a sequencing error may be responsible. The genes are TRBV6-5 and TRBJ1-2, with 8 bases fitting TRBD1. In germline, CDR1 is MNHEY, CDR2 SVGAGI. The CDR3 has 14 residues. CDR3 in amino acids: CAGSYSTGAYGYTF. The CDR3 DNA sequence: TGTGCCGGCAGTTACTCGACAGGGGCCTATGGCTACACCTTC.

The chain links TRBV20-1 to TRBJ2-1, with TRBD1 identical over 8 bases. The germline gives CDR1 DFQATT, CDR2 SNEGSKA (reference sequence). J lost 13 bases, V lost 1 base, and 12 bases had no gene match. CDR3 size: 14 residues. CDR3 sequence reads: CSARALRGQETQFF. The CDR3 region has the DNA TGCAGTGCTAGAGCCCTCAGGGGGCAAGAGACCCAGTTCTTC.

The chain couples TRBV15 to TRBJ2-1, with no clear D. Trimming cost V 1 base and J 7 bases, with 5 bases left between them. The CDR3 is made up of 12 amino acids. Germline loops: CDR1 LNHNV, CDR2 YYDKDF (reference sequence). The CDR3 sequence is CATSRVKNEQFF. As DNA, the CDR3 is TGTGCCACCAGCAGAGTAAAGAATGAGCAGTTCTTC. Filled out from reference TRBV15 and TRBJ2-1, the complete variable domain reads DAMVIQNPRYQVTQFGKPVTLSCSQTLNHNVMYWYQQKSSQAPKLLFHYYDKDFNNEADTPDNFQSRRPNTSFCFLDIRSPGLGDTAMYLCATSRVKNEQFFGPGTRLTVL.

The chain joins TRBV5-1 to TRBJ1-1; D gene uncertain. Per germline, CDR1 SGHRS and CDR2 YFSETQ. V shed 6 bases and J shed 4 bases, with 13 bases lying between them. There are 13 residues in the CDR3. CDR3 residues: CASKISGSTEAFF. CDR3 bases: TGCGCCAGCAAGATCTCGGGCAGCACTGAAGCTTTCTTT.

J is TRBJ2-1 and V is TRBV13; TRBD2 might be the D (6 bases). V was pared by 5 bases and J by 4 bases, with 15 bases between. In germline, CDR1 is PRHDT, CDR2 FYEKMQ (reference sequence). The CDR3 is 15 amino acids. This CDR3 reads CASSVWGDLYNEQFF. In nucleotides, the CDR3 is TGTGCCAGCAGCGTATGGGGGGACCTATACAATGAGCAGTTCTTC.